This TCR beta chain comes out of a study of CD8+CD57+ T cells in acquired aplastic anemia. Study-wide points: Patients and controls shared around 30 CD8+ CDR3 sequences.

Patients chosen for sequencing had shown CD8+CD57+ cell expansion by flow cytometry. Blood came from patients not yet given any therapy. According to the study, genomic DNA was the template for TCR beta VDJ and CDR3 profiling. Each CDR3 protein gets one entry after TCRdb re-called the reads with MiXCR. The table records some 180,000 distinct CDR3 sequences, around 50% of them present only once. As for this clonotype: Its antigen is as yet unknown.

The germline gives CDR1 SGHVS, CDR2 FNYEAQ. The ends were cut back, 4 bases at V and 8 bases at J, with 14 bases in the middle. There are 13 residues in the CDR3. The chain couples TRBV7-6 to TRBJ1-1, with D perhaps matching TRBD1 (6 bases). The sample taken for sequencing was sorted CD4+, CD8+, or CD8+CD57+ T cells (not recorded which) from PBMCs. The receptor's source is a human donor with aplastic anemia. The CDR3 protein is CASSSGSGTEAFF. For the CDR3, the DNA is TGTGCCAGCAGCTCCGGTTCGGGGACAGAAGCTTTCTTT.